This passage covers 20 T cell receptor beta chains from one sample sequenced in a study of cytomegalovirus exposure and HLA in healthy donors. The PCR was carried out with 60 Vbeta primers and 13 Jbeta primers. The assay was immunoSEQ multiplex PCR, and TCRdb's table has in-frame clones only and misses some. Here the sample spans 100,000 or so clones, approximately 80% being singletons. The sample was PBMCs. Receptor source: a man aged 25-45 years in good health and CMV-seropositive.

The chain joins TRBV4-2 to TRBJ1-1; 7 bases line up with TRBD1. CDR1 and CDR2 (germline): LGHNA, YNFKEQ. This CDR3 has 19 residues. Losses at the gene ends were 1 base for V and 0 bases for J; bases not matched to a gene: 14. The CDR3 loop is CASSQVDMTGRFVNTEAFF. The CDR3, as DNA: TGTGCCAGCAGCCAAGTGGATATGACAGGGCGGTTTGTGAACACTGAAGCTTTCTTT.

CDR3 nucleotides: TGTGCCAGCAGCTCCGTGATGGGCCCTGGAAACACCATATATTTT. Encoded protein: CASSSVMGPGNTIYF. J is TRBJ1-3 and V is TRBV5-6; D unresolved. CDR3 length equals 15 residues. The germline V gene encodes CDR1 SGHDT and CDR2 YYEEEE. Trimming removed 3 bases at V and 2 bases at J, with 12 bases between.

The rearrangement links TRBV15 to TRBJ2-3, with D tentatively TRBD2 (6 bases). The V end was cut by 0 bases, the J end by 5 bases, with 18 bases between. The CDR3 has 17 residues. Germline CDR1 reads LNHNV; CDR2 reads YYDKDF (reference sequence). This CDR3 is CATSRDPPLALVDTQYF. CDR3 nucleotides: TGTGCCACCAGCAGAGATCCCCCCCTAGCGTTGGTAGATACGCAGTATTTT.

The genes are TRBV9 and TRBJ2-5, with D tentatively TRBD2 (5 bases). CDR1 and CDR2 (germline): SGDLS, YYNGEE. The CDR3 is 14 residues long. V was pared by 0 bases and J by 2 bases, with 8 bases between. The CDR3 DNA reads TGTGCCAGCAGCGTAGGGAGGCGTCAAGAGACCCAGTACTTC. Translated: CASSVGRRQETQYF.

This clone was seen more than once but under ten times. This rearrangement joins TRBV14 to TRBJ1-5, with D possibly TRBD1 on 6 matching bases. The CDR3 runs 14 residues. Trimming removed 4 bases from V and 7 bases from J, with 14 bases in between. Looked up from germline, CDR1 is SGHDN and CDR2 is FVKESK. This chain's CDR3 is CASSRQGQGQPQHF. The CDR3, as DNA: TGTGCCAGCAGCCGGCAGGGGCAGGGGCAGCCCCAGCATTTT.

The V gene is TRBV29-1, the J gene TRBJ2-3, with TRBD1 matching 8 bases. The V segment lost 5 bases and the J segment 4 bases; nucleotides outside the gene matches: 8. CDR3 length: 14 residues. CDR1 SQVTM and CDR2 ANQGSEA come from the germline V gene. As DNA, the CDR3 is TGCAGCGTTATTGACAGGGGACGGCCAGATACGCAGTATTTT. Encoded protein: CSVIDRGRPDTQYF.

The chain is built from TRBV28 and TRBJ1-2, with D perhaps TRBD1 (6 bases). Per the germline V gene, CDR1 is MDHEN and CDR2 is SYDVKM. Deletions cut 4 bases from V and 4 bases from J, with 10 bases between. The CDR3 has 13 residues. In DNA form, the CDR3 reads TGTGCCAGCAGTTGGGGGGGGGCCTATGGCTACACCTTC. Amino acids: CASSWGGAYGYTF.

The chain links TRBV7-9 to TRBJ1-2, with 8 bases that match TRBD1. V was pared by 5 bases and J by 6 bases, with 8 bases of the junction left unmatched. CDR3 length: 14 residues. Germline V gene sequence: CDR1 SEHNR, CDR2 FQNEAQ (reference sequence). The DNA of the CDR3 is TGTGCCAGCAGCCAGGGGGCAGGGGGCGATGGCTACACCTTC. It encodes CASSQGAGGDGYTF.

J is TRBJ1-5 and V is TRBV2, with D hard to call. This CDR3 has 15 residues. Germline lookup yields CDR1 SNHLY and CDR2 FYNNEI. Deletions cut 5 bases from V and 1 base from J, with 12 bases between. This CDR3 reads CASSYEGRSNQPQHF. CDR3 DNA sequence: TGTGCCAGCAGTTACGAGGGCAGGAGCAATCAGCCCCAGCATTTT.

The rearrangement uses TRBV27 and TRBJ1-1; D call uncertain. Germline values: CDR1 MNHEY, CDR2 SMNVEV (reference sequence). Deletions cut 6 bases from V and 2 bases from J, with 10 bases between. The CDR3 totals 13 residues. The DNA for the CDR3 is TGTGCCAGCAGGGGAGAAGGAAACACTGAAGCTTTCTTT. Translated: CASRGEGNTEAFF.

The chain employs TRBV27 and TRBJ1-5, with 12 bases aligning to TRBD1. The CDR3 extends over 19 amino acids. The V gene end was trimmed by 5 bases and the J gene end by 7 bases; junction bases not matched to a gene: 18. Germline loops: CDR1 MNHEY, CDR2 SMNVEV (reference sequence). In nucleotides, the CDR3 is TGTGCCAGCAGTAAAAGGGGGACAGGGGGCCTAGCCGTAGCCCAGCCCCAGCATTTT. Amino acid sequence: CASSKRGTGGLAVAQPQHF.

This clone appeared once. The chain links TRBV9 to TRBJ1-1; weak D call: TRBD1 (6 bases). Trimming stripped 4 bases from V and 10 bases from J, with 20 bases between. This CDR3 comprises 14 residues. CDR1 is SGDLS and CDR2 is YYNGEE in the germline V gene. DNA for the CDR3: TGTGCCAGCAGCCCCAGTTCTCCCTCAGGGGCAGCTTTCTTT. Amino acids: CASSPSSPSGAAFF. Based on the CDR3 plus reference TRBV9 and TRBJ1-1, the full variable domain is DSGVTQTPKHLITATGQRVTLRCSPRSGDLSVYWYQQSLDQGLQFLIQYYNGEERAKGNILERFSAQQFPDLHSELNLSSLELGDSALYFCASSPSSPSGAAFFGQGTRLTVV.

The CDR3 here is CASSEKGGGLAKNIQYF. The CDR3 nucleotides are TGTGCCAGCAGTGAAAAGGGGGGGGGCTTGGCCAAAAACATTCAGTACTTC. The rearrangement uses TRBV6-1 and TRBJ2-4; D is perhaps TRBD2 (7 bases). V dropped 2 bases and J dropped 1 base, with 15 bases sitting between them. Germline CDR1 is MNHNS and CDR2 is SASEGT. The CDR3 spans 17 residues.

The chain combines TRBV28 with TRBJ1-5; D is unclear. Germline CDR1 reads MDHEN; CDR2 reads SYDVKM. V was pared by 6 bases and J by 1 base, with 16 bases between. The CDR3 runs to 16 residues. Written as DNA, the CDR3 is TGTGCCAGCAGCACCCCCCGACAAGTAAGCAATCAGCCCCAGCATTTT. Translation: CASSTPRQVSNQPQHF.

In this sample, this clone turned up once. This chain connects TRBV2 to TRBJ1-1; perhaps TRBD1 as D (5 bases). The CDR3 runs to 14 residues. Trimming took 5 bases from V and 9 from J, leaving 19 bases between them. CDR1 SNHLY and CDR2 FYNNEI come from the germline V gene. CDR3 DNA: TGTGCCAGCAGTTGGACACCGGGGGAGCTGAAAGCTTTCTTT. Translation gives CASSWTPGELKAFF.

The chain combines TRBV10-3 with TRBJ2-2, with a possible D match to TRBD1 (5 bases). CDR1 ENHRY and CDR2 SYGVKD come from the germline V gene. The V end lost 4 bases, the J end lost 3 bases, and 9 bases lay between the germline ends. The CDR3 runs to 14 residues. CDR3: CAISVPGHTGELFF. CDR3 in DNA: TGTGCCATCAGTGTACCAGGGCACACCGGGGAGCTGTTTTTT.

The V call is TRBV11-2, the J call TRBJ2-1, with no clear D. The CDR3 sequence is 15 residues long. From germline, CDR1 is SGHAT and CDR2 FQNNGV. V lost 3 bases, J lost 7 bases, and 16 bases lay in between. CDR3 region: CASSFRLSTENEQFF. The CDR3 coding sequence is TGTGCCAGCAGCTTCCGCCTGTCGACGGAGAATGAGCAGTTCTTC. The whole variable domain, remainder taken from reference TRBV11-2 and TRBJ2-1, is EAGVAQSPRYKIIEKRQSVAFWCNPISGHATLYWYQQILGQGPKLLIQFQNNGVVDDSQLPKDRFSAERLKGVDSTLKIQPAKLEDSAVYLCASSFRLSTENEQFFGPGTRLTVL.

To note about this clone: The junction departs from the called germline gene at one end, perhaps through a read error. The CDR3 nucleotides read TGTGCTAGCAGCCCTAAGGGGACAGGTGGATTGAACACCGGGGAGCTGTTTTTT. It yields the protein CASSPKGTGGLNTGELFF. The chain uses TRBV7-7 and TRBJ2-2; TRBD1 matches at 8 bases. Germline V gene sequence: CDR1 SSHAT, CDR2 FNYEAQ (reference sequence). The CDR3 extends over 18 amino acids.

This clone was counted once. The V call is TRBV5-1, the J call TRBJ2-3; 15 nucleotides line up with TRBD2. V lost 3 bases, J lost 2 bases, and 7 bases stayed unmatched. There are 18 residues in the CDR3. From germline, CDR1 is SGHRS and CDR2 YFSETQ. The CDR3 nucleotides read TGCGCCAGCAGCTGGGGGACTAGCGGGGGGCGGGCCACAGATACGCAGTATTTT. Its translation: CASSWGTSGGRATDTQYF.

This clone has only a few counts. The J gene is TRBJ2-6, the V gene TRBV18; no reliable D call. There are 18 residues in the CDR3. CDR1 and CDR2 (germline): KGHSH, LQKENI. The V end lost 1 base, the J end lost 0 bases, and 13 bases lay between the germline ends. CDR3 in amino acids: CASSPLLGFGSGANVLTF. The CDR3 DNA reads TGTGCCAGCTCACCACTACTGGGCTTTGGCTCTGGGGCCAACGTCCTGACTTTC.